This TCR beta chain appears in the sequencing data of a study of T cell responses to AZD1222 COVID-19 vaccine. TCRdb keeps only in-frame clones here, not all; method: immunoSEQ multiplex PCR. Seen here are around 150,000 clones, 85% to 95% observed once, and the top ten hold 1.3%. This CDR3 has 13 residues. Trimming left V 1 base short and J 2 bases short, with 3 bases between. Per the germline V gene, CDR1 is KGHSH and CDR2 is LQKENI. Comment on this clone: Its antigen is undetermined. The sample contains more than one DNA sequence encoding this CDR3.

Study-level points and caveats: Just 5 to 7 AZD1222 recipients were seropositive at baseline.

The chain employs TRBV18 and TRBJ2-1; D unresolved. The source of this sequence is an adult in good health. Source: peripheral blood, taken on day 0 of AZD1222 vaccination. The CDR3, as DNA: TGTGCCAGCTCACCACTCCCCTACAATGAGCAGTTCTTC. Translated, it gives CASSPLPYNEQFF.